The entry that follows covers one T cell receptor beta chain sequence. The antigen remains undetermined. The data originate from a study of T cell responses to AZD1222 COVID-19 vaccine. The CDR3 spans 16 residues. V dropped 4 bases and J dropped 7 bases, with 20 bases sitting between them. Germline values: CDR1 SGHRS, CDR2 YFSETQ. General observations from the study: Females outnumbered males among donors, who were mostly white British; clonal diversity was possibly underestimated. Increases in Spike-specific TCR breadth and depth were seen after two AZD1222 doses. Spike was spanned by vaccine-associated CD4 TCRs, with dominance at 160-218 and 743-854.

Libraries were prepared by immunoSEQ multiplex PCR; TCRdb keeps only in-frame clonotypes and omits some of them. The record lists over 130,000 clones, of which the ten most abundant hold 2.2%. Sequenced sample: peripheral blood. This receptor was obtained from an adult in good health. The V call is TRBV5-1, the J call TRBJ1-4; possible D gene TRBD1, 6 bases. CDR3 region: CASSVFPDSSFEKLFF. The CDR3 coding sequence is TGCGCCAGCAGCGTATTTCCGGACAGCAGTTTTGAAAAACTGTTTTTT.